This T cell receptor (beta chain) was sequenced during a study of cytomegalovirus exposure and HLA in healthy donors. Study-wide findings and caveats: As a later analysis revealed, the rate of TCR association differed by HLA locus, with DRB1 most and HLA-C fewest.

CDR1 is MGHDK, CDR2 SYGVNS, per germline. With 5 bases removed from V and 5 bases from J, the gap between germline ends came to 5 bases. CDR3 size: 11 residues. The sample holds a few counts of this clone. Its antigen is as yet unknown. The PCR had 60 Vbeta and 13 Jbeta primers. TCRdb's copy holds only in-frame clones and misses some; the assay was immunoSEQ multiplex PCR. The sample records about 100,000 clones, around 73% being singletons. The TCR originated in an older woman in good health and CMV-seronegative. The chain couples TRBV25-1 to TRBJ2-3, with D unclear. The sample taken for sequencing was PBMCs. DNA of the CDR3: TGTGCCAGCAGTTCGGGAGATACGCAGTATTTT. This gives the protein CASSSGDTQYF.